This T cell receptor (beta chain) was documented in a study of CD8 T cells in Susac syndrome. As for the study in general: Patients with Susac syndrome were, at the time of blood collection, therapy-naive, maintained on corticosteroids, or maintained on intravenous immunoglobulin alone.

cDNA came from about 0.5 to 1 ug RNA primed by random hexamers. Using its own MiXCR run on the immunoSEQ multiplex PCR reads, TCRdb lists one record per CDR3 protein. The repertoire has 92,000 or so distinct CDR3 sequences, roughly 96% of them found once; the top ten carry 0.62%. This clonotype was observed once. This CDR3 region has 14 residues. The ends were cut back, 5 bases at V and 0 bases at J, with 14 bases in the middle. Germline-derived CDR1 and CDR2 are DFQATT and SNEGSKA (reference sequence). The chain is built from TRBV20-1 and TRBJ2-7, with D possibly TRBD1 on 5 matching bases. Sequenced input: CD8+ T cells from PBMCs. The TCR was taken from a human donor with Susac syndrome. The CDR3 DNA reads TGCAGTGCTTCTCCGACAGCTTTCTCCTACGAGCAGTACTTC. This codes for CSASPTAFSYEQYF.